This T cell receptor beta chain was captured in a study of blood T cell repertoires in COVID-19. The wider study: The study drew acute and convalescent COVID-19 samples from the United States, Italy and Spain. PBMCs, B-cell-depleted T cells, or T cells were the source of the cDNA or gDNA that made up the material.

In the original analysis: Nucleated cell number was recorded as an estimate derived from reference gene primer amplification. Clones were read by immunoSEQ multiplex PCR, and TCRdb kept only the in-frame ones, dropping some. Clone size and V and J calls were adopted from that table, with D and trimming inferred from the DNA. Of about 130,000 clones listed, 84% are singletons. This clone has only a few counts. The CDR3 has 13 amino acids. With 0 bases removed from V and 4 bases from J, the gap between germline ends came to 6 bases. Looked up from germline, CDR1 is SSHAT and CDR2 is FNYEAQ (reference sequence).

The TCR was taken from a human donor in a cohort sampled during active COVID-19. The specimen sequenced was peripheral blood. The rearrangement uses TRBV7-7 and TRBJ1-1; D unclear. CDR3 nucleotide sequence: TGTGCCAGCAGCTTAGCACCCAGCACTGAAGCTTTCTTT. Its protein is CASSLAPSTEAFF.